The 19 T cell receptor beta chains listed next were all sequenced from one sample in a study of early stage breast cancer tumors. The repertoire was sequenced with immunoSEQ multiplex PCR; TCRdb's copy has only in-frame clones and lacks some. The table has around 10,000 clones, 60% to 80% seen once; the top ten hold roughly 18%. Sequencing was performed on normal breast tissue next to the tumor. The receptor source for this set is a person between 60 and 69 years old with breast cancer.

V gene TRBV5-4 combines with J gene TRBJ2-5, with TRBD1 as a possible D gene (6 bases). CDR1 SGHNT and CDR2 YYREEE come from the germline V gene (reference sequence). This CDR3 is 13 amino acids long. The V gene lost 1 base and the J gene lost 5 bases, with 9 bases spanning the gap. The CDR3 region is CASSLRGWETQYF. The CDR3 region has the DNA TGTGCCAGCAGCTTGAGGGGGTGGGAGACCCAGTACTTC.

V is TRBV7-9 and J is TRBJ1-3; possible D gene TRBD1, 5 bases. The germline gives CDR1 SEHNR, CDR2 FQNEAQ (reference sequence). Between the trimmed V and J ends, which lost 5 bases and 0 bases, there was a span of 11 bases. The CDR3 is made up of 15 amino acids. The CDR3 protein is CASSLPDSSGNTIYF. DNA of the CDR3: TGTGCCAGCAGCCTCCCCGACAGCTCTGGAAACACCATATATTTT.

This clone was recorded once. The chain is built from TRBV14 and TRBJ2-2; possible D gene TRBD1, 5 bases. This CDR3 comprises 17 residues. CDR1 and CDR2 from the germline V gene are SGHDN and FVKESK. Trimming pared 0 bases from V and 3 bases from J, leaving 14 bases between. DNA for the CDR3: TGTGCCAGCAGCCAAGACCAGGGCCCCTGGGACACCGGGGAGCTGTTTTTT. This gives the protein CASSQDQGPWDTGELFF.

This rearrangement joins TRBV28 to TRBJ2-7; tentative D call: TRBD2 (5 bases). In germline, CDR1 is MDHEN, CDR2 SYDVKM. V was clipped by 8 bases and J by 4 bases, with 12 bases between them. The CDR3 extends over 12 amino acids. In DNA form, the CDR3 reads TGTGCCAGCCACAACCCGGGGTACGAGCAGTACTTC. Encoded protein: CASHNPGYEQYF.

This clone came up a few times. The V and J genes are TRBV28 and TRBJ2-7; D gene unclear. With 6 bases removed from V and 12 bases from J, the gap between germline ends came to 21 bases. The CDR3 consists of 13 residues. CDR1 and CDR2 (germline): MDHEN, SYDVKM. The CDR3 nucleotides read TGTGCCAGCAGCCTTGACCGGAGAGAGAGGATGTACTTC. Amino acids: CASSLDRRERMYF.

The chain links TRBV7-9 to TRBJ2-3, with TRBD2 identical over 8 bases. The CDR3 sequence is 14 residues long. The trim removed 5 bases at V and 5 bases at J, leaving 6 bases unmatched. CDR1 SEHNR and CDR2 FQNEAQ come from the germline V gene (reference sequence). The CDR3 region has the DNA TGTGCCAGCAGCCCTAGCGCGGGAGGAGATACGCAGTATTTT. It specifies CASSPSAGGDTQYF.

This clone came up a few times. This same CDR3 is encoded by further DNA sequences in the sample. The CDR3 protein is CASSRQGTYEQYF. In nucleotides, the CDR3 is TGTGCCAGCAGCAGACAGGGGACTTACGAGCAGTACTTC. The chain links TRBV5-5 to TRBJ2-7; 8 bases are a match to TRBD1. Losses at the gene ends were 4 bases for V and 4 bases for J; bases not matched to a gene: 4. The CDR3 loop spans 13 amino acids. Looked up from germline, CDR1 is SGHKS and CDR2 is YYEKEE (reference sequence).

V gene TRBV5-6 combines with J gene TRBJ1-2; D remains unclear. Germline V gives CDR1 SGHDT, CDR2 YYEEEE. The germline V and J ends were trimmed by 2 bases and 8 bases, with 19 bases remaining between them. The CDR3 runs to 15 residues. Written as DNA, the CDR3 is TGTGCCAGCAGCTTTTTACCCGGTGGCTTCAGGGGCTACACCTTC. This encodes CASSFLPGGFRGYTF.

CDR3 protein: CASRVQGQGQPQHF. The DNA of the CDR3 is TGTGCCAGCAGAGTACAGGGGCAGGGACAGCCCCAGCATTTT. The V and J genes are TRBV6-1 and TRBJ1-5; 7 positions match TRBD1. CDR1 is MNHNS and CDR2 is SASEGT in the germline V gene. V trimming: 6 bases; J trimming: 7 bases; junction bases outside the gene matches: 9. CDR3 length: 14 amino acids.

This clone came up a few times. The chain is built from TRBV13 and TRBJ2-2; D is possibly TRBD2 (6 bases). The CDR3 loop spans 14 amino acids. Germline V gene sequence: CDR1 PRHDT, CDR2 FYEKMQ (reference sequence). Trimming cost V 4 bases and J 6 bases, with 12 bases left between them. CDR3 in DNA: TGTGCCAGCAGCTCGGACACTAGCCCCGGGGAGCTGTTTTTT. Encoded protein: CASSSDTSPGELFF.

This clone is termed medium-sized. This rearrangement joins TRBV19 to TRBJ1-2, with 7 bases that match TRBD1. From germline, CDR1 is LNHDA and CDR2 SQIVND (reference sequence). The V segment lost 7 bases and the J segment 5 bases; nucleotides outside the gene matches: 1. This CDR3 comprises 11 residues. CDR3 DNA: TGTGCCAGTACAGGGGGGTATGGCTACACCTTC. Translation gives CASTGGYGYTF.

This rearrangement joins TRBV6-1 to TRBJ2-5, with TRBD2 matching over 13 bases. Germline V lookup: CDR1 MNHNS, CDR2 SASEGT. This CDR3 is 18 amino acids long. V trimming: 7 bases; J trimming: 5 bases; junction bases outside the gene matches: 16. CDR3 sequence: CASTDRTSGRFWQETQYF. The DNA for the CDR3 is TGTGCCAGCACTGACAGGACTAGCGGGAGATTTTGGCAGGAGACCCAGTACTTC.

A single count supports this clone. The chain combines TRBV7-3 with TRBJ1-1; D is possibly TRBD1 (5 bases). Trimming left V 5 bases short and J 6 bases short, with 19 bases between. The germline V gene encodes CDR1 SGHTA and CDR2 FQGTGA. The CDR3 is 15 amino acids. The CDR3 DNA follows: TGTGCCAGCAGCCAATCAGGCGGGGCTAGGGCTGAAGCTTTCTTT. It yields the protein CASSQSGGARAEAFF.

CDR3 protein: CASSWRGFADYGYTF. Written as DNA, the CDR3 is TGTGCCAGCAGTTGGAGGGGCTTTGCTGACTATGGCTACACCTTC. The rearrangement joins TRBV28 to TRBJ1-2, with D perhaps TRBD1 (5 bases). V was cut by 4 bases and J by 3 bases, with 15 bases left in between. Per the germline V gene, CDR1 is MDHEN and CDR2 is SYDVKM. This CDR3 has 15 amino acids.

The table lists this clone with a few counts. For the CDR3, the DNA is TGTGCCAGCACCCTTGAAGGCCCGGGCACTGAAGCTTTCTTT. Protein product: CASTLEGPGTEAFF. This sequence joins TRBV6-1 and TRBJ1-1; D is undetermined. Germline CDR1 and CDR2: MNHNS and SASEGT. Trimming pared 7 bases from V and 4 bases from J, leaving 16 bases between. The CDR3 runs 14 residues.

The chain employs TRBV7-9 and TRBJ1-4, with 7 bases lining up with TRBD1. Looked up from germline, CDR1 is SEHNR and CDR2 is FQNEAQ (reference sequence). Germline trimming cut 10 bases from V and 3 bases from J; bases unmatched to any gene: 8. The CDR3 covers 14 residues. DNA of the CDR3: TGTGCCATCATCGAGGGGGCTTCTAATGAAAAACTGTTTTTT. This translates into CAIIEGASNEKLFF.

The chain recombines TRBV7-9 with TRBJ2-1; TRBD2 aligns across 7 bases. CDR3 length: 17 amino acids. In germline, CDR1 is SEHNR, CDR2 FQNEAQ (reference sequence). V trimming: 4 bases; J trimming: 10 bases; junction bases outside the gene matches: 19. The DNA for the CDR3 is TGTGCCAGCAGCTCCCCCACCGGGGGGAGGGCCATGATCGAGCAGTTCTTC. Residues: CASSSPTGGRAMIEQFF.

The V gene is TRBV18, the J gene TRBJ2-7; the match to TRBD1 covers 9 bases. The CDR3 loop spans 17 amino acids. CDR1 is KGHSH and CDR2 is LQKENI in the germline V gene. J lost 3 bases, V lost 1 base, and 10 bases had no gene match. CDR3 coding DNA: TGTGCCAGCTCACCACTCGGTAAAGGGACAGGGAACTACGAGCAGTACTTC. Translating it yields CASSPLGKGTGNYEQYF.

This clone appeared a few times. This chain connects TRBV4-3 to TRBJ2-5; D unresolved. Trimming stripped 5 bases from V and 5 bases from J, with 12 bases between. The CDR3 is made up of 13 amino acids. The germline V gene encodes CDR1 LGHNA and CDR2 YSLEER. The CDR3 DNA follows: TGCGCCAGCAGCTCGCCAACGAGTGAGACCCAGTACTTC. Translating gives CASSSPTSETQYF.